Listed below are T cell receptor beta chains from one sample, sequenced in a study of cytomegalovirus exposure and HLA in healthy donors. Using immunoSEQ multiplex PCR, the repertoire was profiled, and TCRdb retains in-frame clones only, with some absent. The table has roughly 200,000 clones, 70% to 80% seen once. The specimen was PBMCs. The source is a woman aged 25-40 years in good health and CMV-seropositive. The CDR3 runs from the conserved cysteine through the conserved F or W. A D gene is named only where the DNA matches it firmly. Clone size is not always given. Where it is, it says once, few, many or a class for expanded clones.

abundance	d_gene	j_gene	v_gene	CDR3nt	CDR3aa
-	TRBD1	TRBJ2-7	TRBV19	TGTGCCAGTAGTTACGGGACAGATTCTTACGAGCAGTACTTC	CASSYGTDSYEQYF
few	TRBD2	TRBJ2-1	TRBV7-2	TGTGCCAGCAGCTTATTCCTAGCGGGAGGAAACAATGAGCAGTTCTTC	CASSLFLAGGNNEQFF
few	TRBD2	TRBJ2-5	TRBV2	TGTGCCGCCTCGTCCGGGACTAGCGGGAACCAAGAGACCCAGTACTTC	CAASSGTSGNQETQYF
-	-	TRBJ2-1	TRBV29-1	TGCAGCGTTGAGGTGGGGAGGAATGAGCAGTTCTTC	CSVEVGRNEQFF
-	TRBD1	TRBJ1-5	TRBV6-1	TGTGCCAGCAGTGGCGGGACAGGGTTTCAGCCCCAGCATTTT	CASSGGTGFQPQHF
-	TRBD1	TRBJ2-7	TRBV5-4	TGTGCCAGCAGCAATACCGGGACAGGGGTCGAGCAGTACTTC	CASSNTGTGVEQYF
-	-	TRBJ1-2	TRBV9	TGTGCCAGCACCACTAGTTGGCTCGACTATGGCTACACCTTC	CASTTSWLDYGYTF
-	-	TRBJ2-1	TRBV11-1	TGTGCCAGCAGCTTAGGTTCAGGGTTGCATTCGGGGGCCTACAATGAGCAGTTCTTC	CASSLGSGLHSGAYNEQFF
few	-	TRBJ2-7	TRBV5-1	TGCGCCAGCAGCTCGCTTGACAGAGCCTACGAGCAGTACTTC	CASSSLDRAYEQYF
-	-	TRBJ1-5	TRBV4-2	TGTGCCAGCAGCCAAGATCGGGGACGGGGAGGAAGCAATCAGCCCCAGCATTTT	CASSQDRGRGGSNQPQHF
-	TRBD2	TRBJ2-3	TRBV11-2	TGTGCCAGCAGCTTTGAACGGGGGGTAGATACGCAGTATTTT	CASSFERGVDTQYF
-	TRBD1	TRBJ2-5	TRBV7-9	TGTGCCAGCAGTCAACCGACAGGGGGCGCGGAGACCCAGTACTTC	CASSQPTGGAETQYF
-	-	TRBJ1-1	TRBV19	TGTGCCAGTAGTCGAGAGTTCATGAACACTGAAGCTTTCTTT	CASSREFMNTEAFF
-	TRBD1	TRBJ2-7	TRBV7-9	TGTGCCAGCAGCTTACGCACAGGGGGTATTAACTACGAGCAGTACTTC	CASSLRTGGINYEQYF
-	-	TRBJ2-6	TRBV27	TGTGCCAGCAGTTTAGACGCAGGGTCTGGGGCCAACGTCCTGACTTTC	CASSLDAGSGANVLTF
-	-	TRBJ1-1	TRBV18	TGTGCCAGCTCACCACAGGCCGCGACATTCACTGAAGCTTTCTTT	CASSPQAATFTEAFF
-	TRBD1	TRBJ2-6	TRBV5-1	TGCGCCAGCAGCTTTGTGACAGGGGACCTTTCTGGGGCCAACGTCCTGACTTTC	CASSFVTGDLSGANVLTF
-	TRBD2	TRBJ2-5	TRBV5-5	TGTGCCAGCACCCCGGCCGGGGGGATAGAGACCCAGTACTTC	CASTPAGGIETQYF
-	-	TRBJ1-5	TRBV12-5	TGTGCTAGTGCCCGGGATCCTTTCGCGGGCAATCAGCCCCAGCATTTT	CASARDPFAGNQPQHF
-	TRBD2	TRBJ2-1	TRBV19	TGTGCCAGTAGTTTCGGACTAGCGGGAGCCAATGAGCAGTTCTTC	CASSFGLAGANEQFF
-	-	TRBJ1-2	TRBV5-1	TGCGCCAGCAGCCCCCTCCGACAGGCAGAAAACTATGGCTACACCTTC	CASSPLRQAENYGYTF
few	-	TRBJ2-5	TRBV29-1	TGCAGCGTCGCCCGGCAAGCGGAGATCCAAGAGACCCAGTACTTC	CSVARQAEIQETQYF
-	TRBD1	TRBJ1-1	TRBV30	TGTGCCTGGAACAGGGGGTCAGACACTGAAGCTTTCTTT	CAWNRGSDTEAFF
-	-	TRBJ2-3	TRBV5-1	TGCGCCAGCAGCTTAAATTCGGGGAATACGCAGTATTTT	CASSLNSGNTQYF
once	TRBD1	TRBJ2-7	TRBV11-3	TGTGCCAGCAGCCCGAGGACAGGTCGGAACGAGCAGTACTTC	CASSPRTGRNEQYF
-	TRBD1	TRBJ2-7	TRBV7-9	TGTGCCAGCAGCCCCCTATGGACAGGGGCTAGGGAGCAGTACTTC	CASSPLWTGAREQYF
-	-	TRBJ1-5	TRBV29-1	TGCAGCGTTGAAGCAGGGGATGGACAGCCCCAGCATTTT	CSVEAGDGQPQHF
-	TRBD2	TRBJ2-3	TRBV5-1	TGCGCCAGCAGCACAACTAGCGGGGGTAAAGATACGCAGTATTTT	CASSTTSGGKDTQYF
-	TRBD1	TRBJ2-7	TRBV29-1	TGCAGCGTTGTATCAGGGGGCGAGCAGTACTTC	CSVVSGGEQYF
-	TRBD1	TRBJ1-4	TRBV5-6	TGTGCCAGCAGCTTACCGACAGGGGTAAATGAAAAACTGTTTTTT	CASSLPTGVNEKLFF
few	-	TRBJ2-5	TRBV25-1	TGTGCCAGCGGATCCCTAGGGACCCAGTACTTC	CASGSLGTQYF
once	-	TRBJ2-5	TRBV2	TGTGCCAGCAGTGCCGGACACGATGAATGGAGGGGATTAGAGACCCAGTACTTC	CASSAGHDEWRGLETQYF
-	-	TRBJ1-5	TRBV11-2	TGTGCCAGCAGCTTAGACCTCGATCAGCCCCAGCATTTT	CASSLDLDQPQHF
-	-	TRBJ2-3	TRBV4-2	TGTGCCAGCAGCCCCCTTGGGGGCCATAGCACAGATACGCAGTATTTT	CASSPLGGHSTDTQYF
-	-	TRBJ1-6	TRBV10-2	TGCGCCAGCAGTGAGATAAGGCAGGGCGACTCACCCCTCCACTTT	CASSEIRQGDSPLHF
-	-	TRBJ2-1	TRBV5-1	TGCGCCAGCAGCTTGGTTTTGGGGGGACAGAGCTCCTACAATGAGCAGTTCTTC	CASSLVLGGQSSYNEQFF
-	TRBD2	TRBJ2-7	TRBV19	TGTGCCAGTAGCCAGACTAGCGGCGGCTCCTACGAGCAGTACTTC	CASSQTSGGSYEQYF
-	TRBD2	TRBJ2-7	TRBV7-2	TGTGCCAGCAGCTCCCCGGGAGGATCCTACGAGCAGTACTTC	CASSSPGGSYEQYF
-	-	TRBJ1-3	TRBV7-3	TGTGCCAGCAGCTTACGGCCGACAGGCCTCGGAGACACCATATATTTT	CASSLRPTGLGDTIYF
few	TRBD2	TRBJ2-1	TRBV9	TGTGCCAGCAGCGTCGGCGGGAGAGCCAATGAGCAGTTCTTC	CASSVGGRANEQFF
-	TRBD2	TRBJ2-1	TRBV5-4	TGTGCCAGCAGCGGACTAGCGGGACCCTACAATGAGCAGTTCTTC	CASSGLAGPYNEQFF
once	-	TRBJ2-3	TRBV7-2	TGTGCCAGCAGCTTATCAGCGGATACGCAGTATTTT	CASSLSADTQYF
-	TRBD2	TRBJ2-2	TRBV28	TGTGCCAGCAGTGCCGGGTTTAGCGGGAGGGAGACCGGGGAGCTGTTTTTT	CASSAGFSGRETGELFF
-	TRBD1	TRBJ1-5	TRBV6-5	TGTGCCAGCAGGAGGACAGGGGATAGCAATCAGCCCCAGCATTTT	CASRRTGDSNQPQHF
-	-	TRBJ1-2	TRBV9	TGTGCCAGCAGCGGAGCCCCAATCCCCAGGGGAGCGGCTAACTATGGCTACACCTTC	CASSGAPIPRGAANYGYTF
-	-	TRBJ2-1	TRBV7-9	TGTGCCAGCAGCTTAGCTCACAGCAACAATGAGCAGTTCTTC	CASSLAHSNNEQFF
-	-	TRBJ1-5	TRBV21-1	TGTGCCAGCAGCAAAGCACTTCGGGGGAGGGGAGGAGGGGGCAATCAGCCCCAGCATTTT	CASSKALRGRGGGGNQPQHF
-	-	TRBJ2-7	TRBV5-1	TGCGCCAGCAGCGCGGGACCGGGGGACTACGAGCAGTACTTC	CASSAGPGDYEQYF
many	-	TRBJ1-3	TRBV6-6	TGTGCCAGTTCAGGGTTCGTCTCAGGAAACACCATATATTTT	CASSGFVSGNTIYF
-	TRBD2	TRBJ2-1	TRBV4-3	TGCGCCAGCAGCCAAGTGGGGGGGAGTGTGGATGAGCAGTTCTTC	CASSQVGGSVDEQFF
once	-	TRBJ1-2	TRBV10-3	TGTGCCATCAGTGAGGCAGCAGGCTATGGCTACACCTTC	CAISEAAGYGYTF
-	TRBD2	TRBJ2-2	TRBV10-1	TGCGCCAGCAGTGAGCGGGAGGAGGCCGGGGAGCTGTTTTTT	CASSEREEAGELFF
-	TRBD1	TRBJ2-7	TRBV18	TGTGCCAGCTCACCAGGGACAGGGGGATACGAGCAGTACTTC	CASSPGTGGYEQYF
-	TRBD2	TRBJ2-3	TRBV10-3	TGTGCCATCAGTCCTAGCGGGAGTGGCACAGATACGCAGTATTTT	CAISPSGSGTDTQYF
-	TRBD1	TRBJ1-1	TRBV6-6	TGTGCCAGCAGTTACCCGATGGACAGGGAAGCTTTCTTT	CASSYPMDREAFF